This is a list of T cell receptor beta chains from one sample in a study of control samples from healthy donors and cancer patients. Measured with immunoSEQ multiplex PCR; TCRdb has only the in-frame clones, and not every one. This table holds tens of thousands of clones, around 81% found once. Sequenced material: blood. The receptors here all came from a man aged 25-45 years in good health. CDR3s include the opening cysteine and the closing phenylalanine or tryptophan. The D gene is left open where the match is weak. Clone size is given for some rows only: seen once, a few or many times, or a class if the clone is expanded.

DNA: TGTGCCAGTAGCACGACAGGGTCGAGCTCCTACGAGCAGTACTTC
CDR3: CASSTTGSSSYEQYF
J: TRBJ2-7
D: TRBD1
size: few
V: TRBV19

DNA: TGCAGCGTTGTGTCCGGGCTCGGGGGCTACACCTTC
CDR3: CSVVSGLGGYTF
J: TRBJ1-2
D: NA
size: NA
V: TRBV29-1

DNA: TGTGCCAGCAGCTTACCGACTAGCGCGTACCAAGAGACCCAGTACTTC
CDR3: CASSLPTSAYQETQYF
J: TRBJ2-5
D: TRBD2
size: NA
V: TRBV5-6

DNA: TGTGCCAGCAGTTTCCCATTAAACACTGAAGCTTTCTTT
CDR3: CASSFPLNTEAFF
J: TRBJ1-1
D: NA
size: NA
V: TRBV6-6

DNA: TGTGCCAGCAGCCGGGGTAGGACCAACTATGGCTACACCTTC
CDR3: CASSRGRTNYGYTF
J: TRBJ1-2
D: NA
size: NA
V: TRBV11-2

DNA: TGTGCCAGCAGTTACGGACCTTATGGCTACACCTTC
CDR3: CASSYGPYGYTF
J: TRBJ1-2
D: NA
size: NA
V: TRBV6-5

DNA: TGTGCCAGCAGTCGGGGCAGGGGTGAAAACACCATATATTTT
CDR3: CASSRGRGENTIYF
J: TRBJ1-3
D: NA
size: NA
V: TRBV6-6

DNA: TGTGCCAGCAGCCTTCAAAACACTGAAGCTTTCTTT
CDR3: CASSLQNTEAFF
J: TRBJ1-1
D: NA
size: NA
V: TRBV7-9

DNA: TGTGCCAGCAGTTTGGACAGGGCAGCCTCCAATCAGCCCCAGCATTTT
CDR3: CASSLDRAASNQPQHF
J: TRBJ1-5
D: TRBD1
size: few
V: TRBV2

DNA: TGTGCCAGCAACCCTTATGAAGGCAAAAACATTCAGTACTTC
CDR3: CASNPYEGKNIQYF
J: TRBJ2-4
D: NA
size: NA
V: TRBV2

DNA: TGCGCCAGCAGCCCCGGGGGGACTAGCGGTTACAATGAGCAGTTCTTC
CDR3: CASSPGGTSGYNEQFF
J: TRBJ2-1
D: TRBD2
size: NA
V: TRBV5-1

DNA: TGTGCCAGCAGCGCCGAGACAGGCGACGGCTACACCTTC
CDR3: CASSAETGDGYTF
J: TRBJ1-2
D: NA
size: few
V: TRBV6-5

DNA: TGTGCCAGCAGTAGGGACAGGACTGGAACCGGGGAGCTGTTTTTT
CDR3: CASSRDRTGTGELFF
J: TRBJ2-2
D: TRBD1
size: NA
V: TRBV7-3

DNA: TGTGCCTGGAACTCTGGCGGATCCTACAATGAGCAGTTCTTC
CDR3: CAWNSGGSYNEQFF
J: TRBJ2-1
D: NA
size: NA
V: TRBV30

DNA: TGTGCCAGCAGCGTCGGGACAGGGAGCAACTATGGCTACACCTTC
CDR3: CASSVGTGSNYGYTF
J: TRBJ1-2
D: TRBD1
size: once
V: TRBV9

DNA: TGTGCCAGTAGTATGCCGGCAGGGGGTAGTACAGATACGCAGTATTTT
CDR3: CASSMPAGGSTDTQYF
J: TRBJ2-3
D: TRBD1
size: NA
V: TRBV19

DNA: TGTGCCAGCAGCCCCCTTTCCGGGGTTTTGCCTTCACCCCTCCACTTT
CDR3: CASSPLSGVLPSPLHF
J: TRBJ1-6
D: NA
size: NA
V: TRBV7-9

DNA: TGTGCCACAACAGGGGATTACGGAGAGACCCAGTACTTC
CDR3: CATTGDYGETQYF
J: TRBJ2-5
D: TRBD1
size: NA
V: TRBV6-5

DNA: TGTGCCAGCAGCTTACAGGGGCGGGATGGCTACACCTTC
CDR3: CASSLQGRDGYTF
J: TRBJ1-2
D: TRBD1
size: NA
V: TRBV5-5

DNA: TGTGCCAGCAGGGGGTATGGCTACACCTTC
CDR3: CASRGYGYTF
J: TRBJ1-2
D: NA
size: NA
V: TRBV2

DNA: TGTGCCAGCTCACCAGACGCCAGGGATAACTATGGCTACACCTTC
CDR3: CASSPDARDNYGYTF
J: TRBJ1-2
D: NA
size: NA
V: TRBV18

DNA: TGCGCCAGCAGCCATACAGGGCGCGGACAGCCCCAGCATTTT
CDR3: CASSHTGRGQPQHF
J: TRBJ1-5
D: NA
size: few
V: TRBV4-1

DNA: TGTGCCAGCAGCTCCGAATTGGCGGCGTCACCCCTCCACTTT
CDR3: CASSSELAASPLHF
J: TRBJ1-6
D: NA
size: NA
V: TRBV7-9

DNA: TGTGCCAGCACCGCCGACAGCGCTGGAAACACCATATATTTT
CDR3: CASTADSAGNTIYF
J: TRBJ1-3
D: NA
size: NA
V: TRBV6-8

DNA: TGCAGTGCCTGGGACGGTGAAGCTTTCTTT
CDR3: CSAWDGEAFF
J: TRBJ1-1
D: NA
size: once
V: TRBV20-1

DNA: TGTGCCAGCAGCTTACTAGCGGGTCCCGGGGAGCTGTTTTTT
CDR3: CASSLLAGPGELFF
J: TRBJ2-2
D: TRBD2
size: NA
V: TRBV7-9

DNA: TGTGCCAGCAGCTTAGCGGCGGCAGGGCATACGGGGGAGCTGTTTTTT
CDR3: CASSLAAAGHTGELFF
J: TRBJ2-2
D: NA
size: NA
V: TRBV7-9

DNA: TGTGCCAGCAGCGTAGGCCCAGACTGGGGGCACGAGCAGTTCTTC
CDR3: CASSVGPDWGHEQFF
J: TRBJ2-1
D: NA
size: NA
V: TRBV9

DNA: TGTGCCTGGAGTCCAGGGGGCGCGGGCCAAGAGACCCAGTACTTC
CDR3: CAWSPGGAGQETQYF
J: TRBJ2-5
D: TRBD1
size: NA
V: TRBV30

DNA: TGTGCCAGCACCCTACAGGGAATGGACGGCTACACCTTC
CDR3: CASTLQGMDGYTF
J: TRBJ1-2
D: NA
size: NA
V: TRBV6-6

DNA: TGCAGCGTTGCGAGGGACCCTCAAGAGACCCAGTACTTC
CDR3: CSVARDPQETQYF
J: TRBJ2-5
D: NA
size: NA
V: TRBV29-1

DNA: TGTGCCAGTAGTATATACGGCCAGGGTAGAGGCTACACCTTC
CDR3: CASSIYGQGRGYTF
J: TRBJ1-2
D: NA
size: NA
V: TRBV19

DNA: TGTGCCAGCAGCCAAGACAAACTCTATGGCTACACCTTC
CDR3: CASSQDKLYGYTF
J: TRBJ1-2
D: NA
size: NA
V: TRBV3-1/TRBV3-2

DNA: TGCAGTGCTAGTCCTAGCGGGGGGCCCGGGGAGCTGTTTTTT
CDR3: CSASPSGGPGELFF
J: TRBJ2-2
D: TRBD2
size: NA
V: TRBV20-1

DNA: TGTGCCAGCAGCCCACTCCACGGGTCTACAGCAACTAATGAAAAACTGTTTTTT
CDR3: CASSPLHGSTATNEKLFF
J: TRBJ1-4
D: NA
size: NA
V: TRBV14

DNA: TGTGCCACCAGCAGAGATCGGGGGACTAGCTCCTACAATGAGCAGTTCTTC
CDR3: CATSRDRGTSSYNEQFF
J: TRBJ2-1
D: TRBD2
size: NA
V: TRBV15

DNA: TGTGCCAGCAGGGCGGGGACGTACGAGCAGTACTTC
CDR3: CASRAGTYEQYF
J: TRBJ2-7
D: NA
size: NA
V: TRBV6-5

DNA: TGCGCCAGCAGCTTGGTCCCTCCGGCTAGCGGGGGGGAAGAGACCCAGTACTTC
CDR3: CASSLVPPASGGEETQYF
J: TRBJ2-5
D: TRBD2
size: NA
V: TRBV5-1

DNA: TGTGCCAGCAGCTTAGATCAGAATAAGGGGTTGGCGTATTTT
CDR3: CASSLDQNKGLAYF
J: TRBJ2-3
D: NA
size: NA
V: TRBV7-2

DNA: TGTGCCAGCAGCTGGGGAACCGGGGAGCTGTTTTTT
CDR3: CASSWGTGELFF
J: TRBJ2-2
D: NA
size: NA
V: TRBV11-2

DNA: TGTGCCAGCAGCGTAAGAGGGGAAGGAAACACCATATATTTT
CDR3: CASSVRGEGNTIYF
J: TRBJ1-3
D: NA
size: few
V: TRBV9

DNA: TGTGCCAGCAGCCAAGTTCCGTTGATGTACACTGAAGCTTTCTTT
CDR3: CASSQVPLMYTEAFF
J: TRBJ1-1
D: NA
size: NA
V: TRBV14